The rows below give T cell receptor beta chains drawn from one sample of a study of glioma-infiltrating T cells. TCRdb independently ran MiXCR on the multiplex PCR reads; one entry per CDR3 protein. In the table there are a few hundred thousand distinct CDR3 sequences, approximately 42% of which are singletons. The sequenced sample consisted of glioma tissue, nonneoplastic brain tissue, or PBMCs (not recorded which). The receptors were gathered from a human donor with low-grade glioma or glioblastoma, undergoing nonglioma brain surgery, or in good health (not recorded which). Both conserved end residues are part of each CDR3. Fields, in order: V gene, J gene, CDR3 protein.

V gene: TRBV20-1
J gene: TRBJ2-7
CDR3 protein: CSARHPAGPTYEQYF

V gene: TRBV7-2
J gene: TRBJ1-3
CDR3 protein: CASSPRNGGNTIYF

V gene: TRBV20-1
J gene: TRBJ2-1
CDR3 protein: CSAGSSYNEQFF

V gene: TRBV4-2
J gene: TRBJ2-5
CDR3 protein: CASSQGGTSGQETQYF

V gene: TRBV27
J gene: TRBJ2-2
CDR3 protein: CASSFIGFGNTGEMFF

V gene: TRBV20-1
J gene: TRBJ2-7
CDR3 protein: CSARLGGGDYEQYF

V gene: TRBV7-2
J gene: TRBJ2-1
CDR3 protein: CASSWDTDNEQFF

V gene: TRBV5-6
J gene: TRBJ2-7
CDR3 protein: CASSGLGGSYEQYF

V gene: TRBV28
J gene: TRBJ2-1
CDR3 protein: CASSLPKRGPRIDEQFF

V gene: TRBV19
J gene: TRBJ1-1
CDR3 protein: CASSIPLGGNTEAFF

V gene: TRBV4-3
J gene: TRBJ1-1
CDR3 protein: CASSLPNREMNTEAFF

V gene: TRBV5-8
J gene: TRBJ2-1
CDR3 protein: CASSLVGRTRHEQFF

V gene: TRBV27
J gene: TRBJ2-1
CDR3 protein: CASSRTGFSSYNEQFF

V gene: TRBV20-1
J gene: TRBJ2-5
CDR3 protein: CSAPSSRAGRETQYF

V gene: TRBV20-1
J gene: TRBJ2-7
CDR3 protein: CSAERAILLYEQYF

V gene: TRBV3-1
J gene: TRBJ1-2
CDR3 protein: CASSQRGLGGYTF

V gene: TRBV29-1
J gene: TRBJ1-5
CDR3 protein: CSAGDRGQPQHF

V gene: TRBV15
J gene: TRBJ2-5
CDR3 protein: CATSLRGQETQYF

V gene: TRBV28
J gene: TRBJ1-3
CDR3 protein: CASSLPLTGNGNTIYF

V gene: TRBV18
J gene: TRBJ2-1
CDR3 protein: CASPMTHPAGGLSYNEQFF

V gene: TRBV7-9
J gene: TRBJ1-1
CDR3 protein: CASSQGGRAEAFF

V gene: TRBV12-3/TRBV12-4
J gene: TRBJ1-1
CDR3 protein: CASTDDSSEAFF

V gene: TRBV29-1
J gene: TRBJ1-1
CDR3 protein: CSVESHVNTEAFF

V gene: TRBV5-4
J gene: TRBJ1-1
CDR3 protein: CASSLGRRTLNTEAFF

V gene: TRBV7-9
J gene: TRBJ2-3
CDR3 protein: CASSLKGAEDTQYF

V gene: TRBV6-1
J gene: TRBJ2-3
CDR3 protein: CASSGQGATDTQYF

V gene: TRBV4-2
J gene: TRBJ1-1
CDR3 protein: CASSRESVNTEAFF

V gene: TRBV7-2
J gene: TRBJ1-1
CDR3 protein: CASSAQMNTEAFF

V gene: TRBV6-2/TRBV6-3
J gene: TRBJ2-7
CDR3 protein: CASSPGLIILAASYEQYF

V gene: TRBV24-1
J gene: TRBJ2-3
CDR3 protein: CATQRGKGTDTQYF